This entry features one T cell receptor (beta chain) sequence. Its antigen is undetermined. The germline V gene has CDR1 GTSNPN and CDR2 SVGIG (reference sequence). V trimming: 2 bases; J trimming: 3 bases; junction bases outside the gene matches: 2. This CDR3 is 14 amino acids long. The sample comes from a study of cytotoxic CD8 clonotypes in ibrutinib-treated CLL. Study-wide background: Recorded responses included approximately 24 partial and 2 complete; following median roughly 68 months, approximately 15 stayed remitted and 12 progressed. Response samples were taken after a median of approximately 11 months on treatment, range 6 to 36.

The study's findings and limits: Public clonotypes, rarely seen, contracted or held steady on treatment.

Using immunoSEQ multiplex PCR, the repertoire was profiled, and TCRdb retains in-frame clones only, with some absent. The data hold roughly 38,000 clones, with 45% to 50% observed a single time. The V call is TRBV30, the J call TRBJ1-4; 8 bases line up with TRBD1. The receptor was isolated from a human donor with chronic lymphocytic leukemia. The sequenced sample was PBMCs, obtained before ibrutinib treatment. For the CDR3, the DNA is TGTGCCTGGAGTACGGGACAGGCTAATGAAAAACTGTTTTTT. Translated: CAWSTGQANEKLFF.